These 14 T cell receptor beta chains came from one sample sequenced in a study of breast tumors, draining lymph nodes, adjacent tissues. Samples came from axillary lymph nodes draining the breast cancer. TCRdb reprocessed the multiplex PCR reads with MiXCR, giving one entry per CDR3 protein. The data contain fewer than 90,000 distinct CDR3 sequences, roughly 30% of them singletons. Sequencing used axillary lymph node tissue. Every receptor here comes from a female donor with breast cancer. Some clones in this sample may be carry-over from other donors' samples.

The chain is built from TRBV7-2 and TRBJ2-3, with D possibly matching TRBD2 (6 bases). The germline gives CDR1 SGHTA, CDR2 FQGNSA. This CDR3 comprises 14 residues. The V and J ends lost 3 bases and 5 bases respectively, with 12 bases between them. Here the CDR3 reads CASSFDGGGDTQYF. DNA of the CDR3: TGTGCCAGCAGCTTCGACGGGGGTGGAGATACGCAGTATTTT.

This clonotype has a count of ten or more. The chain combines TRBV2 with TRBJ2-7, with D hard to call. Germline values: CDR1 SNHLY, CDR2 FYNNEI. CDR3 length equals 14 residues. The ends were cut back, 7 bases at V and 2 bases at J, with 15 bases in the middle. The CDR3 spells CASIRVEGPYEQYF. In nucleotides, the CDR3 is TGTGCCAGCATTAGGGTAGAAGGACCCTACGAGCAGTACTTC.

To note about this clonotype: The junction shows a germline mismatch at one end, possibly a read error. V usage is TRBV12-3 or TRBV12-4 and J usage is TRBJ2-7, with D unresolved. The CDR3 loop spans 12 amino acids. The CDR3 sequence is CASSLGSCEQYF. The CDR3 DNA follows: TGTGCCAGCAGTTTGGGGTCCTGCGAGCAGTACTTC.

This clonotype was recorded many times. Written as DNA, the CDR3 is TGTGCCAGCAGCGCCCCTTGGGCGGGAATCGACACCGGGGAGCTGTTTTTT. As protein: CASSAPWAGIDTGELFF. J is TRBJ2-2 and V is TRBV9; tentative D call: TRBD2 (6 bases). This CDR3 spans 17 amino acids. Trimming removed 3 bases from V and 3 bases from J, with 18 bases in between. Per germline, CDR1 SGDLS and CDR2 YYNGEE.

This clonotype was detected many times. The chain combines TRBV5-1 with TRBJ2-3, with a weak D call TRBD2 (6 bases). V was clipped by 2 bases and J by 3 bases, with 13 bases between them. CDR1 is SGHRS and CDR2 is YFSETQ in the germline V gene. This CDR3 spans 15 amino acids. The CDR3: CASSFGGKVTDTQYF. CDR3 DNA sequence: TGCGCCAGCAGCTTTGGCGGGAAAGTGACAGATACGCAGTATTTT.

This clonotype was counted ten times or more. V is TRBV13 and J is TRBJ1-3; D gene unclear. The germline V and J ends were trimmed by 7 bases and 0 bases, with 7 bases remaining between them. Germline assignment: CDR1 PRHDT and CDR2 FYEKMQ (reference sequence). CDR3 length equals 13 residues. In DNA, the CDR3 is TGTGCCAGCACCCTTAGCTCTGGAAACACCATATATTTT. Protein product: CASTLSSGNTIYF.

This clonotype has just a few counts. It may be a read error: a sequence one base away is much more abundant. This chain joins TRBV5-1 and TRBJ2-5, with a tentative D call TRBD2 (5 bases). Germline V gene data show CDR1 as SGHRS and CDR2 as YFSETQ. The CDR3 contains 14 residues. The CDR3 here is CASSFGSREDTQYF. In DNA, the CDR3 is TGCGCCAGCAGCTTCGGGTCGAGGGAAGACACCCAGTACTTC.

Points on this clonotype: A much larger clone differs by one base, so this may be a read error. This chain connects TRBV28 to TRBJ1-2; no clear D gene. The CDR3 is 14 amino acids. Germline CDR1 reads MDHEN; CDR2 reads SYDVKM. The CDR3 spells CASRTSPAGGGCTF. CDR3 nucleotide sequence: TGTGCCAGCAGGACATCGCCCGCCGGAGGAGGCTGCACCTTC.

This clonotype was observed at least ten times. The CDR3 region is CASSLGPTNEKLFF. CDR3 bases: TGTGCCAGCAGCTTAGGGCCTACTAATGAAAAACTGTTTTTT. This chain uses TRBV11-2 with TRBJ1-4; D remains unclear. Germline CDR1 and CDR2: SGHAT and FQNNGV. The CDR3 is made up of 14 amino acids. The V end was cut by 1 base, the J end by 2 bases, with 5 bases between.

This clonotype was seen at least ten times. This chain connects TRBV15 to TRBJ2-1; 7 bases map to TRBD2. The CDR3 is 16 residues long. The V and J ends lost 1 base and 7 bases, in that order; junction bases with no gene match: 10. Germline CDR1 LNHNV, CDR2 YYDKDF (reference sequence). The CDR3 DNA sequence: TGTGCCACCAGCAGAGCCCTCGGGGGAGGGTATAATGAGCAGTTCTTC. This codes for CATSRALGGGYNEQFF.

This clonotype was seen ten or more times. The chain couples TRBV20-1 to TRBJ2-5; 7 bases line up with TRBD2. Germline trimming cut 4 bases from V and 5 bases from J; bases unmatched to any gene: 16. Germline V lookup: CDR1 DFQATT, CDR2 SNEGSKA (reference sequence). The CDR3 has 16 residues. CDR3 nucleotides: TGCAGTGCTACTCCGACGTGGGCGGGAGCCGGTGAGACCCAGTACTTC. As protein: CSATPTWAGAGETQYF.

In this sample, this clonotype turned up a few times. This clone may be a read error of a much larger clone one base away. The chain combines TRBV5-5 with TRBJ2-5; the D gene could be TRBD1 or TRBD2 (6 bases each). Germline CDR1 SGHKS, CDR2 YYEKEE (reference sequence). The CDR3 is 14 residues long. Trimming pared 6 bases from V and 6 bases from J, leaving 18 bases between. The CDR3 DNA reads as TGTGCCAGCACGCCCACGGGGGCCGGGAAGACCCAGTACTTC. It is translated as CASTPTGAGKTQYF.

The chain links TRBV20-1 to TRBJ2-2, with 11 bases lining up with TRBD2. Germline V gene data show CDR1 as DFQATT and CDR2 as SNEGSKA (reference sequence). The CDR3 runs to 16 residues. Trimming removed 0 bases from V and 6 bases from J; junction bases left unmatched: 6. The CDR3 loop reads CSARDRSGRGSGELFF. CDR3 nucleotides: TGCAGTGCTAGAGATCGTAGCGGGAGGGGCTCCGGGGAGCTGTTTTTT.

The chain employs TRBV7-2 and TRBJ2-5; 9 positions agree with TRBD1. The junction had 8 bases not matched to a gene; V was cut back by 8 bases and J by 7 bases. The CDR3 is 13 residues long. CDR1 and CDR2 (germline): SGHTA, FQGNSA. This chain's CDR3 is CASSGTGIVTQYF. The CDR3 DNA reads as TGTGCCAGCTCCGGGACAGGGATCGTGACCCAGTACTTC.